The 16 T cell receptor beta chains reported below all come from one sample, sequenced in a study of blood T cells in healthy people across ages. It was with a sample-barcoded 5' primer and a J-beta primer mix that a second PCR of roughly 7 to 12 cycles was run. MiXCR was run by TCRdb on the 5' RACE reads, yielding one entry per CDR3 protein. Counted here are 630,000 or so distinct CDR3 sequences, about 30% occurring once; the ten biggest clones make up around 14%. Material: blood. The receptors shown here come from a woman older than 75 in good health.

The rearrangement uses TRBV7-2 and TRBJ2-7; D is tentatively TRBD1 or TRBD2 (7 bases each). This CDR3 contains 16 residues. Germline V gene sequence: CDR1 SGHTA, CDR2 FQGNSA. The V and J ends lost 5 bases and 10 bases respectively, with 27 bases between them. The CDR3, as DNA: TGTGCCAGCAGCCCAGGGGGGGGGCGGGAGTCAGAGGTCCAGTACTTC. It yields the protein CASSPGGGRESEVQYF.

This rearrangement joins TRBV3-1 to TRBJ2-1, with 13 positions matching TRBD2. CDR1 LGHDT and CDR2 YNNKEL come from the germline V gene (reference sequence). The V gene end was trimmed by 3 bases and the J gene end by 7 bases; junction bases not matched to a gene: 9. The CDR3 sequence is 17 residues long. The CDR3 sequence: CASSQIGLAGVINEQFF. CDR3 sequence (DNA): TGTGCCAGCAGCCAGATCGGACTAGCGGGGGTGATAAATGAGCAGTTCTTC.

The chain links TRBV7-2 to TRBJ1-2; D is unclear. There are 16 residues in the CDR3. V shed 0 bases and J shed 4 bases, with 15 bases lying between them. CDR1 SGHTA and CDR2 FQGNSA come from the germline V gene. The CDR3 loop reads CASSLALKVGSYGYTF. In DNA form, the CDR3 reads TGTGCCAGCAGCTTAGCGCTCAAGGTCGGCTCCTATGGCTACACCTTC.

This clonotype was detected only a few times. This sequence joins TRBV3-1 and TRBJ1-1; 7 bases line up with TRBD1. V lost 4 bases to trimming and J lost 2 bases; unmatched junction nucleotides: 4. Germline assignment: CDR1 LGHDT and CDR2 YNNKEL (reference sequence). The CDR3 totals 14 residues. This CDR3 is CASSPRGANTEAFF. The CDR3 DNA is TGTGCCAGCAGCCCCAGGGGGGCTAACACTGAAGCTTTCTTT.

This clonotype was picked up many times. V is TRBV4-1 and J is TRBJ1-2; D gene uncertain. The CDR3 is 15 residues long. V dropped 0 bases and J dropped 2 bases, with 10 bases sitting between them. Germline V gene sequence: CDR1 MGHRA, CDR2 YSYEKL. CDR3 bases: TGCGCCAGCAGCCAAGATTATGACCTAAACTATGGCTACACCTTC. Protein: CASSQDYDLNYGYTF.

The rearrangement uses TRBV5-8 and TRBJ2-2; perhaps TRBD1 as D (6 bases). Germline CDR1 reads SGHTS; CDR2 reads YDEGEE. CDR3 size: 15 residues. Trimming took 4 bases from V and 4 from J, leaving 14 bases between them. CDR3 amino acids: CASSPRGLFTGELFF. DNA of the CDR3: TGTGCCAGCAGCCCCAGGGGCCTTTTCACCGGGGAGCTGTTTTTT.

In its sample, this clonotype was seen many times. The chain recombines TRBV6-2 or TRBV6-3 with TRBJ2-7; no definite D call. The CDR3 contains 13 residues. V lost 7 bases and J lost 9, with 19 bases in between. Looked up from germline, CDR1 is MNHEY and CDR2 is SVGEGT. CDR3 sequence reads: CASIGMGSHMQYF. CDR3 nucleotide sequence: TGTGCCAGCATTGGAATGGGCTCACATATGCAGTACTTC.

This clonotype was detected ten times or more. This chain links TRBV7-3 with TRBJ2-7; D possibly matches TRBD1 or TRBD2 (5 bases each). The CDR3 is 15 amino acids. Germline values: CDR1 SGHTA, CDR2 FQGTGA. V lost 5 bases and J 6 bases, leaving 20 bases between the germline ends. The CDR3 DNA follows: TGTGCCAGCAGCCTTGGGCGGGCGAGGGGCTCCGAGCAGTACTTC. It yields the protein CASSLGRARGSEQYF.

The chain employs TRBV19 and TRBJ2-1, with a weak D call TRBD1 (6 bases). V shed 5 bases and J shed 1 base, with 12 bases lying between them. Per the germline V gene, CDR1 is LNHDA and CDR2 is SQIVND (reference sequence). This CDR3 has 15 amino acids. The CDR3 sequence: CASSSRQVSYNEQFF. The CDR3 DNA reads TGTGCCAGTAGTTCCCGACAGGTTTCCTACAATGAGCAGTTCTTC. The full variable domain, with the rest looked up from reference TRBV19 and TRBJ2-1, is DGGITQSPKYLFRKEGQNVTLSCEQNLNHDAMYWYRQDPGQGLRLIYYSQIVNDFQKGDIAEGYSVSREKKESFPLTVTSAQKNPTAFYLCASSSRQVSYNEQFFGPGTRLTVL.

In its sample, this clonotype was seen a few times. One end of the junction varies from germline; a read error may be responsible. V is TRBV3-1 and J is TRBJ1-2; D possibly corresponds to TRBD1 (6 bases). CDR3 size: 14 residues. Germline loops: CDR1 LGHDT, CDR2 YNNKEL (reference sequence). The CDR3 region has the DNA TGTGCCAGTAGCCAAGGACAGTCGCTCCTTGGCTACACCTTC. Residues: CASSQGQSLLGYTF.

This clonotype has ten or more counts. The CDR3 DNA follows: TGTGCCAGCAGCGAAACCACCTACGAGCAGTACTTC. Its translation: CASSETTYEQYF. The chain couples TRBV6-1 to TRBJ2-7, with D unresolved. The CDR3 totals 12 residues. Trimming cost V 6 bases and J 2 bases, with 8 bases left between them. CDR1 and CDR2 (germline): MNHNS, SASEGT.

V and J are TRBV7-9 and TRBJ1-4; D gene uncertain. The CDR3 has 14 amino acids. The ends were cut back, 4 bases at V and 7 bases at J, with 13 bases in the middle. The germline CDR1 and CDR2 sequences are SEHNR and FQNEAQ (reference sequence). The CDR3 loop is CASSSSREVEKLFF. The CDR3 DNA reads TGTGCCAGCAGCTCGAGTAGAGAGGTTGAAAAACTGTTTTTT.

V and J are TRBV15 and TRBJ2-7; a weak D match, TRBD1 (5 bases). From germline, CDR1 is LNHNV and CDR2 YYDKDF (reference sequence). The ends were cut back, 0 bases at V and 7 bases at J, with 10 bases in the middle. The CDR3 extends over 13 amino acids. The CDR3 loop is CATSRDFRAEQYF. The CDR3 DNA is TGTGCCACCAGCAGAGATTTCAGGGCTGAGCAGTACTTC.

This clonotype was counted a single time. Germline and junction disagree at one end, which may indicate a read error. This chain joins TRBV5-1 and TRBJ2-7; 8 positions match TRBD1. Germline values: CDR1 SGHRS, CDR2 YFSETQ. The CDR3 has 15 amino acids. The CDR3 region has the DNA TGTGCCAGCGGCCCCGGGACAGGAACCTTCTACGAGCAGTACTTC. Amino acid sequence: CASGPGTGTFYEQYF.

This clonotype was counted many times. The V gene is TRBV5-6, the J gene TRBJ1-5; D call uncertain. The V end lost 4 bases, the J end lost 4 bases, and 9 bases lay between the germline ends. The CDR3 is 13 amino acids. Germline values: CDR1 SGHDT, CDR2 YYEEEE. CDR3 sequence (DNA): TGTGCCAGCAGCAGGGTTGGGAATCAGCCCCAGCATTTT. This gives the protein CASSRVGNQPQHF. The variable domain in full, with the rest retrieved from reference TRBV5-6 and TRBJ1-5, is DAGVTQSPTHLIKTRGQQVTLRCSPKSGHDTVSWYQQALGQGPQFIFQYYEEEERQRGNFPDRFSGHQFPNYSSELNVNALLLGDSALYLCASSRVGNQPQHFGDGTRLSIL.

The chain uses TRBV29-1 and TRBJ2-4; D is perhaps TRBD1 or TRBD2 (5 bases each). The closer fit of TRBJ2-5 to the DNA end suggests the J call may be wrong. The CDR3 covers 13 residues. Per the germline V gene, CDR1 is SQVTM and CDR2 is ANQGSEA. CDR3 region: CSAVGRIQETQYF. The CDR3, as DNA: TGCAGCGCCGTGGGACGTATACAAGAGACCCAGTACTTC.